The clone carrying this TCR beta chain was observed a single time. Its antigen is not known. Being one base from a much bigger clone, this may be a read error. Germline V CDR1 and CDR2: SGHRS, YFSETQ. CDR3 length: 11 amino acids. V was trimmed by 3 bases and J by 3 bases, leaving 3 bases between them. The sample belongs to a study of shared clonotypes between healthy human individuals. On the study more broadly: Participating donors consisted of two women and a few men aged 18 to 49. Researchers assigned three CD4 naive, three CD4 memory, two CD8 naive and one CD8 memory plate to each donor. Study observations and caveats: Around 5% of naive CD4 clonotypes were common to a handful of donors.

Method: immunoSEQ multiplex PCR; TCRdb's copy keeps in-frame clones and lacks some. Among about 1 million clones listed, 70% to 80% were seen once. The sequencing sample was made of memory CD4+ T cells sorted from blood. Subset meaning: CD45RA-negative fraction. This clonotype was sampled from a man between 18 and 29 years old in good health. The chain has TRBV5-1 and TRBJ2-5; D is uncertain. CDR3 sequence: CASSSKETQYF. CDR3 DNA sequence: TGCGCCAGCAGCTCTAAAGAGACCCAGTACTTC.